A single count supports the clone carrying this T cell receptor (beta chain). The ends lost 6 bases at V and 0 bases at J; junction bases unmatched: 8. CDR3 length: 17 residues. Germline values: CDR1 MNHEY, CDR2 SVGEGT. The data originate from a study of blood T cell repertoires in COVID-19. Study context: COVID-19 samples collected from the United States, Italy and Spain covered acute and convalescent phases. The analysed material was cDNA or gDNA that came from T cells, B-cell-depleted T cells, or PBMCs.

Original analysis: Amplifying reference gene primers gave estimates of nucleated cell counts. Assay used: immunoSEQ multiplex PCR; TCRdb lists only in-frame clones, some missing. V and J calls plus clone size are reproduced from that table; the DNA served to infer D and trimming. The sample gives about 120,000 clones, about 85% of which show up once; 3.4% is in the top ten. The receptor was isolated from a man aged 35-49 years with acute or convalescent COVID-19. This chain connects TRBV6-2 or TRBV6-3 to TRBJ1-6; 7 bases are a match to TRBD1. Sequenced sample: peripheral blood. CDR3 amino acids: CASSPGTVSSYNSPLHF. The CDR3 DNA is TGTGCCAGCAGCCCTGGGACAGTAAGCTCCTATAATTCACCCCTCCACTTT.